This TCR beta chain appears in the sequencing data of a study of blood T cell repertoires in COVID-19. Across the whole study: Collection of acute and convalescent COVID-19 samples took place in the United States, Italy and Spain.

Germline V gene data show CDR1 as PRHDT and CDR2 as FYEKMQ (reference sequence). V was shortened by 5 bases and J by 3 bases, with 16 bases between the two germline ends. The CDR3 is 15 amino acids. Assay: immunoSEQ multiplex PCR; the TCRdb copy retains only in-frame clones and omits some. The sample records more than 150,000 clones, 80% to 90% being singletons. The specimen sequenced was peripheral blood. The sequence derives from a woman aged 70-85 years with acute or convalescent COVID-19. The rearrangement joins TRBV13 to TRBJ1-2; D not resolved. Here the CDR3 reads CASSRPRREYYGYTF. The DNA for the CDR3 is TGTGCCAGCAGCCGACCTCGACGGGAGTACTATGGCTACACCTTC.